The 32 T cell receptor beta chains given below trace back to one sample, sequenced in a study of blood T cell repertoires in COVID-19. Libraries were prepared by immunoSEQ multiplex PCR; TCRdb keeps only in-frame clonotypes and omits some of them. The data contain just over 60,000 clones, 70% to 85% of them seen just once; the ten biggest clones take up around 20%. The sample comprised peripheral blood. The source of these receptors is a woman of 80 years or more with active or convalescent COVID-19.

J is TRBJ1-3 and V is TRBV5-5, with D tentatively TRBD1 (6 bases). Per the germline V gene, CDR1 is SGHKS and CDR2 is YYEKEE (reference sequence). V lost 6 bases, J lost 0 bases, and 10 bases lay in between. This CDR3 region has 14 residues. The CDR3, as DNA: TGTGCCAGCAACACAGGGAACTCTGGAAACACCATATATTTT. This encodes CASNTGNSGNTIYF.

This clone was detected once. The chain couples TRBV5-6 to TRBJ1-4, with 10 bases lining up with TRBD1. CDR3 length: 17 amino acids. Unmatched junction bases numbered 6, after V lost 0 bases and J lost 4 bases. Germline V gene data show CDR1 as SGHDT and CDR2 as YYEEEE. CDR3 protein: CASSLVTGGAYNEKLFF. Here the CDR3 DNA reads TGTGCCAGCAGCTTGGTGACAGGGGGCGCATATAATGAAAAACTGTTTTTT. The full variable domain, with the rest looked up from reference TRBV5-6 and TRBJ1-4, is DAGVTQSPTHLIKTRGQQVTLRCSPKSGHDTVSWYQQALGQGPQFIFQYYEEEERQRGNFPDRFSGHQFPNYSSELNVNALLLGDSALYLCASSLVTGGAYNEKLFFGSGTQLSVL.

This clone has only one observation. V is TRBV6-5 and J is TRBJ1-2, with D possibly matching TRBD1 (5 bases). The ends were cut back, 6 bases at V and 0 bases at J, with 14 bases in the middle. The CDR3 has 15 amino acids. Germline CDR1 reads MNHEY; CDR2 reads SVGAGI. CDR3 sequence reads: CASSRLGAANYGYTF. As DNA, the CDR3 is TGTGCCAGCAGCAGGCTAGGGGCGGCTAACTATGGCTACACCTTC.

The chain links TRBV15 to TRBJ1-2; D is perhaps TRBD1 (6 bases). Germline assignment: CDR1 LNHNV and CDR2 YYDKDF (reference sequence). The CDR3 is made up of 15 amino acids. V lost 4 bases and J lost 2, with 14 bases in between. CDR3 residues: CATSTRLTGNYGYTF. For the CDR3, the DNA is TGTGCCACCAGCACCAGACTTACAGGGAACTATGGCTACACCTTC.

Concerning this clone itself: Germline is not matched at one junction end, which may reflect a read error. This chain links TRBV7-7 with TRBJ2-5; D possibly matches TRBD1 or TRBD2 (6 bases each). The CDR3 sequence is 15 residues long. Germline CDR1 and CDR2: SSHAT and FNYEAQ (reference sequence). CDR3 in amino acids: CASSLGGTVGETQYF. The CDR3 DNA follows: TGTGCTAGCAGCTTAGGGGGGACTGTCGGGGAGACCCAGTACTTC. The full variable domain, in which reference TRBV7-7 and TRBJ2-5 provide the parts outside the CDR3, is GAGVSQSPRYKVTKRGQDVTLRCDPISSHATLYWYQQALGQGPEFLTYFNYEAQPDKSGLPSDRFSAERPEGSISTLTIQRTEQRDSAMYRCASSLGGTVGETQYFGPGTRLLVL.

This clone was recorded a few times. The chain has TRBV5-1 and TRBJ2-3; the match to TRBD2 covers 8 bases. The CDR3 contains 17 residues. Germline lookup yields CDR1 SGHRS and CDR2 YFSETQ. V lost 2 bases and J lost 0; bases outside the gene matches: 8. The CDR3 reads CASSFYGGGESTDTQYF. The DNA of the CDR3 is TGCGCCAGCAGCTTCTACGGGGGGGGCGAAAGCACAGATACGCAGTATTTT.

This clone was seen only once. The V call is TRBV7-9, the J call TRBJ1-3, with D unclear. The germline V and J ends were trimmed by 1 base and 1 base, with 5 bases remaining between them. The CDR3 covers 14 residues. Germline assignment: CDR1 SEHNR and CDR2 FQNEAQ (reference sequence). CDR3 nucleotide sequence: TGTGCCAGCAGCTTAGGAGGGTCTGGAAACACCATATATTTT. Translated: CASSLGGSGNTIYF. Supplemented by reference TRBV7-9 and TRBJ1-3, the full variable domain reads DTGVSQNPRHKITKRGQNVTFRCDPISEHNRLYWYRQTLGQGPEFLTYFQNEAQLEKSRLLSDRFSAERPKGSFSTLEIQRTEQGDSAMYLCASSLGGSGNTIYFGEGSWLTVV.

The chain couples TRBV6-1 to TRBJ2-5; 8 bases map to TRBD2. Germline lookup yields CDR1 MNHNS and CDR2 SASEGT. V trimming: 1 base; J trimming: 2 bases; junction bases outside the gene matches: 3. CDR3 length: 15 amino acids. The CDR3 region has the DNA TGTGCCAGCAGTGAAGTGCCTAGCGGGCAAGAGACCCAGTACTTC. Translated: CASSEVPSGQETQYF.

This chain links TRBV10-3 with TRBJ1-5, with 9 bases identical to TRBD1. The trim removed 7 bases at V and 3 bases at J, leaving 28 bases unmatched. The CDR3 is made up of 22 amino acids. CDR1 and CDR2 (germline): ENHRY, SYGVKD. CDR3 in DNA: TGTGCCATCACCCGACAGGGGGAACCTCAAGACGACCACCCCGGTATCAATCAGCCCCAGCATTTT. Protein product: CAITRQGEPQDDHPGINQPQHF.

The genes are TRBV6-5 and TRBJ1-6; D remains unclear. The CDR3 contains 15 residues. Between the trimmed V and J ends, which lost 8 bases and 1 base, there was a span of 12 bases. Germline V gene sequence: CDR1 MNHEY, CDR2 SVGAGI. This CDR3 is CASHSLLSYNSPLHF. CDR3 coding DNA: TGTGCCAGCCACTCCCTCCTATCCTATAATTCACCCCTCCACTTT.

J is TRBJ2-3 and V is TRBV6-5, with D possibly being TRBD2 (5 bases). The CDR3 has 15 amino acids. The V end was cut by 5 bases, the J end by 6 bases, with 18 bases between. CDR1 MNHEY and CDR2 SVGAGI come from the germline V gene. CDR3: CASSRPRAGGDTQYF. The CDR3 nucleotides read TGTGCCAGCAGTAGACCTAGGGCGGGTGGCGATACGCAGTATTTT.

This clone was counted only a few times. The J gene is TRBJ1-5, the V gene TRBV10-1; a weak D match, TRBD1 (6 bases). The V end lost 6 bases, the J end lost 9 bases, and 18 bases lay between the germline ends. CDR3 length equals 14 residues. Germline loops: CDR1 WNHNN, CDR2 SYGVQD (reference sequence). This chain's CDR3 is CASRPGQPSGPQHF. In nucleotides, the CDR3 is TGCGCCAGCAGACCCGGACAGCCATCGGGGCCCCAGCATTTT.

The chain couples TRBV14 to TRBJ1-2; tentatively, D is TRBD1 (6 bases). Germline loops: CDR1 SGHDN, CDR2 FVKESK. With 1 base removed from V and 8 bases from J, the gap between germline ends came to 17 bases. This CDR3 comprises 15 residues. The CDR3 protein is CASSQVSGAISGYTF. CDR3 sequence (DNA): TGTGCCAGCAGCCAAGTGTCAGGGGCCATAAGCGGCTACACCTTC. Based on the CDR3 plus reference TRBV14 and TRBJ1-2, the full variable domain is EAGVTQFPSHSVIEKGQTVTLRCDPISGHDNLYWYRRVMGKEIKFLLHFVKESKQDESGMPNNRFLAERTGGTYSTLKVQPAELEDSGVYFCASSQVSGAISGYTFGSGTRLTVV.

The J gene is TRBJ1-3, the V gene TRBV7-6; the match to TRBD1 covers 8 bases. The CDR3 is made up of 18 amino acids. V trimming: 1 base; J trimming: 0 bases; junction bases outside the gene matches: 8. CDR1 is SGHVS and CDR2 is FNYEAQ in the germline V gene. This CDR3 reads CASSLVVRGLPSGNTIYF. The CDR3 region has the DNA TGTGCCAGCAGCTTAGTGGTCAGGGGGCTACCCTCTGGAAACACCATATATTTT. Using reference TRBV7-6 and TRBJ1-3 for the parts outside the CDR3, the full variable domain is GAGVSQSPRYKVTKRGQDVALRCDPISGHVSLYWYRQALGQGPEFLTYFNYEAQQDKSGLPNDRFSAERPEGSISTLTIQRTEQRDSAMYRCASSLVVRGLPSGNTIYFGEGSWLTVV.

The rearrangement links TRBV9 to TRBJ2-1; 14 nucleotides match TRBD2. CDR3 size: 19 residues. Germline V CDR1 and CDR2: SGDLS, YYNGEE. J lost 0 bases, V lost 4 bases, and 9 bases had no gene match. CDR3 protein: CASSPQGTSGGPSYNEQFF. The CDR3 DNA is TGTGCCAGCAGCCCACAAGGGACTAGCGGGGGCCCCTCCTACAATGAGCAGTTCTTC.

The chain has TRBV25-1 and TRBJ2-1; TRBD2 might be the D (5 bases). Per germline, CDR1 MGHDK and CDR2 SYGVNS. V shed 8 bases and J shed 5 bases, with 10 bases lying between them. CDR3 length: 12 residues. The CDR3 region has the DNA TGTGCCAGCCGCGGGTCCCACAATGAGCAGTTCTTC. The encoded protein is CASRGSHNEQFF.

This clone was seen a few times. V gene TRBV5-1 combines with J gene TRBJ2-2; D may be TRBD1 (6 bases). Trimming left V 4 bases short and J 8 bases short, with 9 bases between. The CDR3 has 12 residues. Per germline, CDR1 SGHRS and CDR2 YFSETQ. Written as DNA, the CDR3 is TGCGCCAGCAGCCCCGGACAGGGGGAGCTGTTTTTT. Amino acids: CASSPGQGELFF.

This clone showed up just a few times. This chain uses TRBV2 with TRBJ1-1; TRBD1 is a possible D gene (5 bases). CDR3 length equals 13 residues. Germline loops: CDR1 SNHLY, CDR2 FYNNEI. Trimming cost V 8 bases and J 0 bases, with 10 bases left between them. CDR3 region: CASGRGMNTEAFF. Written as DNA, the CDR3 is TGTGCCAGCGGGAGGGGAATGAACACTGAAGCTTTCTTT.

This chain links TRBV5-4 with TRBJ2-7; 10 nucleotides match TRBD2. J gave up 5 bases and V 4 bases, and 6 bases lay outside the gene matches. Germline V gene lookup returns CDR1 SGHNT and CDR2 YYREEE (reference sequence). The CDR3 runs to 14 residues. The DNA for the CDR3 is TGTGCCAGCAGCCTTGGACTAGCGGCCCACGAGCAGTACTTC. Encoded protein: CASSLGLAAHEQYF.

In DNA, the CDR3 is TGCGCCAGCAGACTATCGGGACAAGTTTACGAGCAGTACTTC. Translation: CASRLSGQVYEQYF. The chain joins TRBV10-2 to TRBJ2-7; tentatively, D is TRBD1 (6 bases). CDR1 is WSHSY, CDR2 SAAADI, per germline. The V and J ends lost 6 bases and 4 bases respectively, with 16 bases between them. The length of the CDR3 is 14 residues.

V is TRBV7-2 and J is TRBJ2-3, with 11 bases matching TRBD2. Losses at the gene ends were 5 bases for V and 4 bases for J; bases not matched to a gene: 11. Germline loops: CDR1 SGHTA, CDR2 FQGNSA. This CDR3 contains 17 residues. This CDR3 is CASSPRDSGGAADTQYF. For the CDR3, the DNA is TGTGCCAGCAGCCCCCGGGATAGCGGGGGGGCCGCAGATACGCAGTATTTT.

This chain uses TRBV5-5 with TRBJ2-3; no clear D. Trimming shortened V by 3 bases and J by 0 bases, and 8 bases separated the two germline ends. CDR3 length: 14 residues. Germline assignment: CDR1 SGHKS and CDR2 YYEKEE (reference sequence). In DNA form, the CDR3 reads TGTGCCAGCAGCTCGGTCCCGAGCACAGATACGCAGTATTTT. Translation gives CASSSVPSTDTQYF.

The chain joins TRBV5-1 to TRBJ2-2, with TRBD2 as a possible D gene (5 bases). Trimming removed 0 bases from V and 9 bases from J, with 12 bases in between. There are 14 residues in the CDR3. Germline V gene sequence: CDR1 SGHRS, CDR2 YFSETQ. Here the CDR3 reads CASSLDRRGRELFF. The CDR3, as DNA: TGCGCCAGCAGCTTGGACCGCAGAGGGAGGGAGCTGTTTTTT.

The chain has TRBV5-4 and TRBJ2-2; 8 bases are shared with TRBD2. V lost 2 bases, J lost 5 bases, and 5 bases stayed unmatched. Germline V gene sequence: CDR1 SGHNT, CDR2 YYREEE (reference sequence). This CDR3 has 15 amino acids. CDR3 nucleotides: TGTGCCAGCAGCTTTTATCGGGGGGGAACCGGGGAGCTGTTTTTT. Amino acids: CASSFYRGGTGELFF.

This sequence joins TRBV10-3 and TRBJ1-5, with D possibly matching TRBD1 (6 bases). V was trimmed by 0 bases and J by 6 bases, leaving 12 bases between them. The CDR3 contains 15 residues. CDR1 is ENHRY, CDR2 SYGVKD, per germline. The CDR3 coding sequence is TGTGCCATCAGTGAGTCAGGCAGGGGTGGTCAGCCCCAGCATTTT. Translated: CAISESGRGGQPQHF.

The chain joins TRBV27 to TRBJ1-1, with 7 positions matching TRBD1. V was clipped by 4 bases and J by 2 bases; unmatched bases: 13. The CDR3 sequence is 17 residues long. The germline V gene encodes CDR1 MNHEY and CDR2 SMNVEV (reference sequence). The CDR3, as DNA: TGTGCCAGCAGTTCATCAACCCCCGGGACAGCTAACACTGAAGCTTTCTTT. Translation gives CASSSSTPGTANTEAFF.

The chain uses TRBV5-5 and TRBJ1-3, with 10 nucleotides matching TRBD1. Germline CDR1 SGHKS, CDR2 YYEKEE (reference sequence). The V gene end was trimmed by 8 bases and the J gene end by 2 bases; junction bases not matched to a gene: 10. This CDR3 comprises 16 residues. In DNA form, the CDR3 reads TGTGCCAGAGCTTGCGGTGGACAGGGGGCTGGAAACACCATATATTTT. It translates to CARACGGQGAGNTIYF.

The V and J genes are TRBV4-1 and TRBJ1-3, with unresolved D. CDR1 and CDR2 (germline): MGHRA, YSYEKL. V was cut by 1 base and J by 0 bases, with 19 bases left in between. The CDR3 is 19 amino acids. Written as DNA, the CDR3 is TGCGCCAGCAGCCAAGGCGGATCGATGGAGGTTAGCTCTGGAAACACCATATATTTT. Translating gives CASSQGGSMEVSSGNTIYF.

The rearrangement joins TRBV5-1 to TRBJ2-3; 8 nucleotides line up with TRBD2. This CDR3 has 15 amino acids. J lost 5 bases, V lost 4 bases, and 9 bases had no gene match. Germline V CDR1 and CDR2: SGHRS, YFSETQ. The CDR3 region has the DNA TGCGCCAGCAGCCCCCGGGAGGGCGGAGGAGATACGCAGTATTTT. Translating it yields CASSPREGGGDTQYF.

CDR3 nucleotides: TGTGCCAGCAGCGGCAGTCCCAGGTACCAAGAGACCCAGTACTTC. Translation gives CASSGSPRYQETQYF. This chain links TRBV9 with TRBJ2-5; D ambiguous. CDR3 size: 15 residues. Trimming pared 3 bases from V and 0 bases from J, leaving 12 bases between. Germline lookup yields CDR1 SGDLS and CDR2 YYNGEE.

The J gene is TRBJ1-4, the V gene TRBV5-6; D not resolved. CDR3 length equals 15 residues. V gave up 4 bases and J gave up 3 bases, with 13 bases separating them. Germline V CDR1 and CDR2: SGHDT, YYEEEE. CDR3 sequence: CASSPDWRANEKLFF. DNA for the CDR3: TGTGCCAGCAGCCCCGACTGGAGGGCTAATGAAAAACTGTTTTTT.

A few counts support this clone. The rearrangement links TRBV27 to TRBJ1-6, with D maybe TRBD1 (6 bases). Trimming took 0 bases from V and 8 from J, leaving 8 bases between them. The CDR3 sequence is 14 residues long. Germline V CDR1 and CDR2: MNHEY, SMNVEV (reference sequence). The CDR3 nucleotides are TGTGCCAGCAGTTTATCAGGGGGTCATTCACCCCTCCACTTT. It yields the protein CASSLSGGHSPLHF.